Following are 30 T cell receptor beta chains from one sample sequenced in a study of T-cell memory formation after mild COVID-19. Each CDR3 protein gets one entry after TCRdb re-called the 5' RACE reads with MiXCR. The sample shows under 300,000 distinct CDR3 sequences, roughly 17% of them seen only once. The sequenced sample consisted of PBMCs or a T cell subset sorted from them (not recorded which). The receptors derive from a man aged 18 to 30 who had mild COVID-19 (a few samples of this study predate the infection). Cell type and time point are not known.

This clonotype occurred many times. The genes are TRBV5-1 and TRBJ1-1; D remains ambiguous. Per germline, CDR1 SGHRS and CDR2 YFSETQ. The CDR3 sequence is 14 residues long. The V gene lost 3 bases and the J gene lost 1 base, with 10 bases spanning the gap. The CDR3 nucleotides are TGCGCCAGCAGCTGGACGACTGCGAACACTGAAGCTTTCTTT. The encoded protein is CASSWTTANTEAFF.

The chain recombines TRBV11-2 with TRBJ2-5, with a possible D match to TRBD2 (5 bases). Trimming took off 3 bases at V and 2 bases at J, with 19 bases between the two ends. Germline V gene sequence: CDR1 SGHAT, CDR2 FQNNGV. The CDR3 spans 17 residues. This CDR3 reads CASSFLQRRVIQETQYF. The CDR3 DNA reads TGTGCCAGCAGCTTCCTCCAGAGGCGGGTTATACAAGAGACCCAGTACTTC.

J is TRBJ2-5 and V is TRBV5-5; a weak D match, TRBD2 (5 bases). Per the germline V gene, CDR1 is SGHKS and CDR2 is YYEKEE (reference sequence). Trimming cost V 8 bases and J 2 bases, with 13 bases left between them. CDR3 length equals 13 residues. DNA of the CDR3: TGTGCCAGTCCCTACGGGGATCAAGAGACCCAGTACTTC. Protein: CASPYGDQETQYF.

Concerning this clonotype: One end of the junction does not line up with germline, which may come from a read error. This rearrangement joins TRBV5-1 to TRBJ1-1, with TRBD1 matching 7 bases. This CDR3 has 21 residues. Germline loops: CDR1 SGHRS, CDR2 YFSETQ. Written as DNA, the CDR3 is TGCGCCAGCAGCCTAGGACAGGTGAGGCGGTCCTATCTCGGTTTGGGCACTGAAGTTTTCTTT. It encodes CASSLGQVRRSYLGLGTEVFF.

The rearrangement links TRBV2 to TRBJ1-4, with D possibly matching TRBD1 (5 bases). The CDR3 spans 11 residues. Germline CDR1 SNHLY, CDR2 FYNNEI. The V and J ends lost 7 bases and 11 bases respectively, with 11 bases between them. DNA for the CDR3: TGTGCCAGCATGGGGGATGGTAAACTGTTTTTT. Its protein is CASMGDGKLFF.

The CDR3 coding sequence is TGTGCCAGCAGCTCCGGGTTGACTAATGAAAAACTGTTTTTT. Translating gives CASSSGLTNEKLFF. The chain uses TRBV7-8 and TRBJ1-4; no firm D call. The ends were cut back, 4 bases at V and 2 bases at J, with 8 bases in the middle. There are 14 residues in the CDR3. Germline V gene data show CDR1 as SGHVS and CDR2 as FQNEAQ.

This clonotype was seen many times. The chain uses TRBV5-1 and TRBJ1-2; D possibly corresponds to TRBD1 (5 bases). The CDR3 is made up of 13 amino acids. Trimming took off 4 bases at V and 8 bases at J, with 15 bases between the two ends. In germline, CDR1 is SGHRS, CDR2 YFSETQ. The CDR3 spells CASSPTGLGGYTF. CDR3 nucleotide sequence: TGCGCCAGCAGCCCAACAGGCCTGGGGGGCTACACCTTC.

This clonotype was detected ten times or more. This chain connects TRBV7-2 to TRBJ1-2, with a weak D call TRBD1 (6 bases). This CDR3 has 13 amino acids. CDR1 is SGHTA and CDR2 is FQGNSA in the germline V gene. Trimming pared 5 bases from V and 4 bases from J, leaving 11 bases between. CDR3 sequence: CASSTEGGYGYTF. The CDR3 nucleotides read TGTGCCAGCAGCACGGAAGGGGGCTATGGCTACACCTTC.

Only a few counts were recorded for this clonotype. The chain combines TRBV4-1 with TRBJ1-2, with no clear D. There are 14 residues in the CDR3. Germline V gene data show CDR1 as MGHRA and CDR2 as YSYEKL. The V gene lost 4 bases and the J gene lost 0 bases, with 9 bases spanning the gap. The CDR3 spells CASSLIGTNYGYTF. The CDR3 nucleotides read TGCGCCAGCAGCCTTATCGGAACTAACTATGGCTACACCTTC.

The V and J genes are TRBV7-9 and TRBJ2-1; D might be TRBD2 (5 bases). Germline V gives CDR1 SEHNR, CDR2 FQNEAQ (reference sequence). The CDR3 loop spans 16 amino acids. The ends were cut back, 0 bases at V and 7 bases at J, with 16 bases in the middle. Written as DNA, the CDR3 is TGTGCCAGCAGCTTAGCGCTAGGAGGAGCGCGGAATGAGCAGTTCTTC. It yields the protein CASSLALGGARNEQFF. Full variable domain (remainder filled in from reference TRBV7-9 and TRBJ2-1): DTGVSQNPRHKITKRGQNVTFRCDPISEHNRLYWYRQTLGQGPEFLTYFQNEAQLEKSRLLSDRFSAERPKGSFSTLEIQRTEQGDSAMYLCASSLALGGARNEQFFGPGTRLTVL.

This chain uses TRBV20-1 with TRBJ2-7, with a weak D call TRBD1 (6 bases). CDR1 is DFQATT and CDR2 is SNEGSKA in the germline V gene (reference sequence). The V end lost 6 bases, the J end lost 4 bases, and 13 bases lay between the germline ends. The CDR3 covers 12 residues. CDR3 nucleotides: TGCAGTGCCAGGGGTCCTGGATACGAGCAGTACTTC. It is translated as CSARGPGYEQYF.

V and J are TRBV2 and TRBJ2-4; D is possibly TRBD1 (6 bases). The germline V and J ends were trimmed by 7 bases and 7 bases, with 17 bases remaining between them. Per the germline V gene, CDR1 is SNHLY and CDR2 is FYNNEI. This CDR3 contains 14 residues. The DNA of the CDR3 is TGTGCCAGCACTGAGGAGGCAGGGGCGAACATTCAGTACTTC. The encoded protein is CASTEEAGANIQYF.

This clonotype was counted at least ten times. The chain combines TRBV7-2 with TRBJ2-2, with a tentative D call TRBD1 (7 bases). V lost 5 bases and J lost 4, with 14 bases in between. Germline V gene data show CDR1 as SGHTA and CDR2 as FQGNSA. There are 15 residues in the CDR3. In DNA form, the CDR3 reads TGTGCCAGCAGCGTGACAGGGAGGCTCACCGGGGAGCTGTTTTTT. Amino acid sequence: CASSVTGRLTGELFF.

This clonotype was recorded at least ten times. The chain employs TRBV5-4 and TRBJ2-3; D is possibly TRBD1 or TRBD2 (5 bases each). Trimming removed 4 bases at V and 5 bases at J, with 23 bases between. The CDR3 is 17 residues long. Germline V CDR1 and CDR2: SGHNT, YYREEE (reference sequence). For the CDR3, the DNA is TGTGCCAGCAGCAGAACCTCGGGACCCCCGCGTGGAGATACGCAGTATTTT. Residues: CASSRTSGPPRGDTQYF. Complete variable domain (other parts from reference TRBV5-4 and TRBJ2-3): ETGVTQSPTHLIKTRGQQVTLRCSSQSGHNTVSWYQQALGQGPQFIFQYYREEENGRGNFPPRFSGLQFPNYSSELNVNALELDDSALYLCASSRTSGPPRGDTQYFGPGTRLTVL.

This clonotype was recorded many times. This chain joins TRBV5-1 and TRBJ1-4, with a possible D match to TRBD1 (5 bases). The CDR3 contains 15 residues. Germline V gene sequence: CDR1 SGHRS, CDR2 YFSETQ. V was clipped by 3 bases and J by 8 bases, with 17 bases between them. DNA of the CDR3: TGCGCCAGCAGCTACTTGGGGGTGTCGCGGGAAAAACTGTTTTTT. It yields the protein CASSYLGVSREKLFF.

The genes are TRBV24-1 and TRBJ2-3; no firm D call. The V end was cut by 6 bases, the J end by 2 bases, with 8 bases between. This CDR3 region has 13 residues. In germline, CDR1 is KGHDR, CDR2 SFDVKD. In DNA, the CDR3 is TGTGCCACCAGTCGACCAAACACAGATACGCAGTATTTT. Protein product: CATSRPNTDTQYF.

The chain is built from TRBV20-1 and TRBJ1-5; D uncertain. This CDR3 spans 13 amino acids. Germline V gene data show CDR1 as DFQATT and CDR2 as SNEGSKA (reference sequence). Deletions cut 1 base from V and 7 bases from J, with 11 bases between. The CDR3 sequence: CSARGVGAQPQHF. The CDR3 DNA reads TGCAGTGCTAGAGGAGTTGGTGCGCAGCCCCAGCATTTT.

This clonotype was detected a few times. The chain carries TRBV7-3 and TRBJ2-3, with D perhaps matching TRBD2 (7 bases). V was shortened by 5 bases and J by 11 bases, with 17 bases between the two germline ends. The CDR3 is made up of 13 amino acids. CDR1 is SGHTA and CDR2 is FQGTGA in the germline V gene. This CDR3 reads CASSRDYLGGQYF. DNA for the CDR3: TGTGCCAGCAGCAGGGACTACCTAGGGGGGCAGTATTTT. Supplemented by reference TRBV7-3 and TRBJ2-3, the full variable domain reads GAGVSQTPSNKVTEKGKYVELRCDPISGHTALYWYRQSLGQGPEFLIYFQGTGAADDSGLPNDRFFAVRPEGSVSTLKIQRTERGDSAVYLCASSRDYLGGQYFGPGTRLTVL.

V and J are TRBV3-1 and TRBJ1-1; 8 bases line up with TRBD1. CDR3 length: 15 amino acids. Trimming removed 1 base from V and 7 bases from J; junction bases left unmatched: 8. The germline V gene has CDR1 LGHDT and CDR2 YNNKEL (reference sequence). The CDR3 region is CASSQARQGTSEAFF. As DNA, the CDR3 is TGTGCCAGCAGCCAAGCGAGACAGGGGACTAGTGAAGCTTTCTTT.

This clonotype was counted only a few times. CDR3 coding DNA: TGTGCCAGCAGCTTATCAGGGGTTCGTTCACCCCTCCACTTT. Translation: CASSLSGVRSPLHF. This chain uses TRBV7-9 with TRBJ1-6, with D possibly TRBD1 on 6 matching bases. Germline CDR1 is SEHNR and CDR2 is FQNEAQ (reference sequence). The CDR3 has 14 residues. With 2 bases removed from V and 9 bases from J, the gap between germline ends came to 11 bases.

The CDR3 region has the DNA TGCGCCAGCAGCTGGCGGGGACAGGGAGGGACTGAAGCTTTCTTT. It specifies CASSWRGQGGTEAFF. V usage is TRBV5-1 and J usage is TRBJ1-1; 9 bases fit TRBD1. CDR1 is SGHRS and CDR2 is YFSETQ in the germline V gene. This CDR3 spans 15 amino acids. V lost 3 bases and J lost 5; bases outside the gene matches: 8.

CDR3 protein: CATSRDRQGMGETQYF. CDR3 sequence (DNA): TGTGCCACCAGCAGAGATCGACAGGGGATGGGAGAGACCCAGTACTTC. The chain combines TRBV15 with TRBJ2-5; 8 bases map to TRBD1. J was trimmed by 4 bases and V by 0 bases; bases with no gene match: 7. The CDR3 length is 16 residues. Germline CDR1 and CDR2: LNHNV and YYDKDF (reference sequence).

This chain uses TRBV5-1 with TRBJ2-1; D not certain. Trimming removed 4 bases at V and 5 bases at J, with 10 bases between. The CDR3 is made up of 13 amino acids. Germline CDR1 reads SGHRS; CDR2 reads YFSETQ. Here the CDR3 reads CASSTGPNNEQFF. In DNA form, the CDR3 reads TGCGCCAGCAGCACCGGACCAAACAATGAGCAGTTCTTC. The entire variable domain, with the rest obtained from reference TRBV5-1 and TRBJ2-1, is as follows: KAGVTQTPRYLIKTRGQQVTLSCSPISGHRSVSWYQQTPGQGLQFLFEYFSETQRNKGNFPGRFSGRQFSNSRSEMNVSTLELGDSALYLCASSTGPNNEQFFGPGTRLTVL.

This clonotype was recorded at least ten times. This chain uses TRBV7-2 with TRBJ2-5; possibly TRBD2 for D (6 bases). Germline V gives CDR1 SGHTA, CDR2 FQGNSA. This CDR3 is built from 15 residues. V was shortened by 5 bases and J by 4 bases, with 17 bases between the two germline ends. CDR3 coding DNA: TGTGCCAGCAGCAGGATAAAGATGGGGGGAGAGACCCAGTACTTC. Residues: CASSRIKMGGETQYF.

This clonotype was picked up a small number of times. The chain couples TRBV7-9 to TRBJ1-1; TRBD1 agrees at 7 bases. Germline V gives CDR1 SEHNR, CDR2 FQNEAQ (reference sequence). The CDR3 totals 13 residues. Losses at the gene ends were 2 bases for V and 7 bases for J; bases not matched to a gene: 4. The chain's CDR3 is CASSLRGGLEAFF. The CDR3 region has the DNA TGTGCCAGCAGCTTAAGAGGGGGCCTTGAAGCTTTCTTT.

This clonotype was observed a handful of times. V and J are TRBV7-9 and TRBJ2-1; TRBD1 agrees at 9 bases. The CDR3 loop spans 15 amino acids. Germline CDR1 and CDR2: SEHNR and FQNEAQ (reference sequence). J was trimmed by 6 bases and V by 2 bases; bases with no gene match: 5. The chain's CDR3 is CASSLRGTGINEQFF. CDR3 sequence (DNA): TGTGCCAGCAGCTTAAGAGGGACAGGGATCAATGAGCAGTTCTTC. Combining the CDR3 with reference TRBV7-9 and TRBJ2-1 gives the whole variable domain DTGVSQNPRHKITKRGQNVTFRCDPISEHNRLYWYRQTLGQGPEFLTYFQNEAQLEKSRLLSDRFSAERPKGSFSTLEIQRTEQGDSAMYLCASSLRGTGINEQFFGPGTRLTVL.

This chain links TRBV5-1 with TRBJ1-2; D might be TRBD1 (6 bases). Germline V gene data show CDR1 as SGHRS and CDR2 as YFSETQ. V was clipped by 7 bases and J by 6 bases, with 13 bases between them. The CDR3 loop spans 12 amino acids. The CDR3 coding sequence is TGCGCCAGCGGAGAGAACAGGGATGGCTACACCTTC. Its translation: CASGENRDGYTF.

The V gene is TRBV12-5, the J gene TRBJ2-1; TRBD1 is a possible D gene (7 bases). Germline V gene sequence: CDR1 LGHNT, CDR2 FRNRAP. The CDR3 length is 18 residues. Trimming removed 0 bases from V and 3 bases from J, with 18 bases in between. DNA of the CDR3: TGTGCTAGTGGTTTGGTACGCCAGGAGGGGGCCTACTACAATGAGCAGTTCTTC. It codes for CASGLVRQEGAYYNEQFF.

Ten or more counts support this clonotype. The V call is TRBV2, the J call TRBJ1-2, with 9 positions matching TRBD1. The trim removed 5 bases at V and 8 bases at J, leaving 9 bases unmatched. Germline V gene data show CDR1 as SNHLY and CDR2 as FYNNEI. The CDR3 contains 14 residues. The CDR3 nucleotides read TGTGCCAGCAGTCCTCAGGGGACAGGGTCAGGCTACACCTTC. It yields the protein CASSPQGTGSGYTF.

This CDR3 is CASSPTSYGYTF. The CDR3 coding sequence is TGTGCCAGCAGTCCGACATCTTATGGCTACACCTTC. This chain joins TRBV12-3 or TRBV12-4 and TRBJ1-2; no definite D call. Trimming left V 5 bases short and J 5 bases short, with 9 bases between. CDR3 length: 12 residues.